This TCR beta chain was identified in a study of cytomegalovirus exposure and HLA in healthy donors. With 60 Vbeta and 13 Jbeta primers, the PCR was carried out. TCRdb keeps only in-frame clones here, not all; method: immunoSEQ multiplex PCR. The top ten hold approximately 1.9% of the sample, which has tens of thousands of clones, 81% seen once. CDR3 length: 21 residues. V dropped 2 bases and J dropped 1; count of bases not matched to a gene: 20. Germline V lookup: CDR1 MDHEN, CDR2 SYDVKM. The V and J genes are TRBV28 and TRBJ1-1; TRBD1 matches at 9 bases. This TCR derives from a young woman in good health and CMV-seronegative. The sequencing input was PBMCs. The CDR3 DNA reads as TGTGCCAGCAGTTTAATGGGGACAGGGTCCCCCTGGAGCAACTCGAACACTGAAGCTTTCTTT. This gives the protein CASSLMGTGSPWSNSNTEAFF.